The entry below describes one T cell receptor (beta chain). Its cognate antigen is unknown. TCRdb keeps only in-frame clones here, not all; method: immunoSEQ multiplex PCR. In the table there are about 8,600 clones, about half of which are singletons. These data are taken from a study of Tregs in tolerant kidney transplant recipients. Findings and limits, study-wide: Few patients were studied, so findings need validation in larger groups. Biological reproducibility was not directly addressed, but technical replication error appeared minimal.

The source of this sequence is a human donor in good health. The sequencing input was CD4+ T cells from blood cultured with allogeneic cells.

For the CDR3, the DNA is TGTGCCAGCAGTTTCACAAGGAGCGCTGAAGCTTTCTTT. Protein: CASSFTRSAEAFF. The rearrangement links TRBV7-8 to TRBJ1-1; D uncertain. The CDR3 contains 13 residues. Germline V gene data show CDR1 as SGHVS and CDR2 as FQNEAQ. V was pared by 6 bases and J by 6 bases, with 14 bases between.